This TCR beta chain was retrieved from a study of post-analysis software for immune sequencing data. Overall study findings and caveats: Controls significantly exceeded multiple sclerosis patients in normalized Chao1 diversity. In patients, five or six TRBV segments were more frequent than in controls, with TRBV5-6, TRBV5-1 and TRBV20-1 among them.

With regard to this clonotype: Its antigen is unknown.

Unique molecular identifiers were built into the TCR beta cDNA libraries. The source material, about 0.9 to 10 million T cells, gave rise to roughly 0.5 million cDNA molecules. TCRdb reprocessed the PCR reads via MiXCR and lists one record per CDR3 protein. The sample lists 500,000 to 600,000 distinct CDR3 sequences; around 47% were seen once. The germline V gene has CDR1 LNHNV and CDR2 YYDKDF (reference sequence). Trimming left V 0 bases short and J 8 bases short, with 10 bases between. The CDR3 extends over 13 amino acids. The rearrangement links TRBV15 to TRBJ1-2; D is unclear. The clonotype originates from a girl between 10 and 17 years old with multiple sclerosis. Sequenced sample: blood. The CDR3 nucleotides are TGTGCCACCAGCAGAGATCTAGTTTACGGCTACACCTTC. Its translation is CATSRDLVYGYTF.